The 27 T cell receptor beta chains below come from one sample, sequenced in a study of blood T cell repertoires in COVID-19. Assay used: immunoSEQ multiplex PCR; TCRdb lists only in-frame clones, some missing. This sample has 95,000 to 150,000 clones, with roughly 83% found just once. Sequences were obtained from peripheral blood. These receptors all stem from a human donor in a cohort sampled during active COVID-19.

The chain has TRBV6-5 and TRBJ1-6; 10 bases are shared with TRBD1. Germline CDR1 is MNHEY and CDR2 is SVGAGI. CDR3 size: 15 residues. The ends lost 7 bases at V and 10 bases at J; junction bases unmatched: 10. The CDR3 loop reads CASIGRQGAESPLHF. The CDR3 DNA reads as TGTGCCAGCATAGGCAGACAGGGGGCGGAATCACCCCTCCACTTT.

This clone came up once. The chain uses TRBV28 and TRBJ2-7; TRBD2 aligns across 12 bases. The CDR3 covers 15 residues. Germline CDR1 is MDHEN and CDR2 is SYDVKM. V dropped 6 bases and J dropped 2; count of bases not matched to a gene: 5. The CDR3 coding sequence is TGTGCCAGCAGCACCGGACTAGCGGGGCCCTACGAGCAGTACTTC. Its protein product is CASSTGLAGPYEQYF.

The chain links TRBV6-6 to TRBJ1-2, with a tentative D call TRBD1 (6 bases). The CDR3 runs to 13 residues. V dropped 6 bases and J dropped 5 bases, with 13 bases sitting between them. Germline CDR1 MNHNY, CDR2 SVGAGI (reference sequence). The CDR3 reads CASRRTAEYGYTF. For the CDR3, the DNA is TGTGCCAGCAGGAGGACAGCGGAGTATGGCTACACCTTC.

The chain recombines TRBV27 with TRBJ1-4; D not resolved. The length of the CDR3 is 15 residues. V shed 4 bases and J shed 2 bases, with 11 bases lying between them. The germline CDR1 and CDR2 sequences are MNHEY and SMNVEV (reference sequence). CDR3 region: CASSSIFGTNEKLFF. The CDR3 coding sequence is TGTGCCAGCAGTTCCATCTTCGGGACTAATGAAAAACTGTTTTTT.

The chain is built from TRBV6-5 and TRBJ2-1; TRBD1 aligns across 7 bases. Germline V gene lookup returns CDR1 MNHEY and CDR2 SVGAGI. This CDR3 region has 14 residues. With 5 bases clipped from V and 2 bases from J, the junction kept 3 bases outside the gene matches. The CDR3 protein is CASSHTGAYNEQFF. CDR3 nucleotides: TGTGCCAGCAGTCACACAGGGGCCTACAATGAGCAGTTCTTC.

V and J are TRBV5-1 and TRBJ1-4; D uncertain. V was cut by 0 bases and J by 6 bases, with 27 bases left in between. CDR3 length: 20 residues. Germline V lookup: CDR1 SGHRS, CDR2 YFSETQ. Written as DNA, the CDR3 is TGCGCCAGCAGCTTGGAGGCCCAACGGGGTCCAACCCGACGGGATGAAAAACTGTTTTTT. It encodes CASSLEAQRGPTRRDEKLFF.

V and J are TRBV28 and TRBJ1-6; TRBD1 aligns across 9 bases. The germline CDR1 and CDR2 sequences are MDHEN and SYDVKM. The J segment lost 10 bases and the V segment lost 10 bases, leaving 11 bases of the junction unmatched. This CDR3 contains 14 residues. CDR3 region: CATTGGVKKSPLHF. In DNA form, the CDR3 reads TGTGCCACCACAGGGGGCGTAAAAAAATCACCCCTCCACTTT.

This chain joins TRBV5-4 and TRBJ2-7; TRBD1 agrees at 7 bases. V lost 4 bases, J lost 3 bases, and 7 bases stayed unmatched. Germline V gives CDR1 SGHNT, CDR2 YYREEE (reference sequence). The CDR3 has 14 residues. The CDR3 bases are TGTGCCAGCAGCCCCCGGGACAGCAACTACGAGCAGTACTTC. Amino acids: CASSPRDSNYEQYF.

J is TRBJ2-5 and V is TRBV10-2; 8 bases are a match to TRBD2. This CDR3 spans 13 amino acids. Germline V lookup: CDR1 WSHSY, CDR2 SAAADI. The trim removed 7 bases at V and 7 bases at J, leaving 8 bases unmatched. CDR3 in DNA: TGCGCCAGCACTGATAGCGGGGTAGGGACCCAGTACTTC. This sequence encodes CASTDSGVGTQYF.

The V call is TRBV6-5, the J call TRBJ1-2; the D is unclear. The CDR3 runs to 15 residues. Deletions cut 0 bases from V and 8 bases from J, with 16 bases between. The germline V gene has CDR1 MNHEY and CDR2 SVGAGI. This CDR3 is CASSYSGRESVGYTF. The CDR3 region has the DNA TGTGCCAGCAGTTACTCGGGCAGAGAGTCTGTAGGCTACACCTTC.

This clone was seen more than once but under ten times. The gene calls are TRBV19 and TRBJ2-1; perhaps TRBD2 as D (5 bases). CDR1 and CDR2 (germline): LNHDA, SQIVND (reference sequence). The CDR3 extends over 13 amino acids. The V gene lost 8 bases and the J gene lost 6 bases, with 14 bases spanning the gap. The CDR3 bases are TGTGCCAGTCGTTTGGGAGTGCGCAATGAGCAGTTCTTC. It codes for CASRLGVRNEQFF.

The V call is TRBV19, the J call TRBJ2-7, with 7 bases fitting TRBD1. Looked up from germline, CDR1 is LNHDA and CDR2 is SQIVND (reference sequence). This CDR3 has 15 residues. V was clipped by 6 bases and J by 4 bases; unmatched bases: 12. CDR3 region: CASSQATGEWYEQYF. CDR3 DNA: TGTGCCAGTAGCCAAGCTACAGGGGAGTGGTACGAGCAGTACTTC.

The J gene is TRBJ2-5, the V gene TRBV7-9; D unclear. Trimming left V 1 base short and J 2 bases short, with 14 bases between. This CDR3 comprises 16 residues. The germline V gene has CDR1 SEHNR and CDR2 FQNEAQ (reference sequence). This CDR3 is CASSLGRTRYQETQYF. As DNA, the CDR3 is TGTGCCAGCAGCTTAGGGAGAACCAGATATCAAGAGACCCAGTACTTC.

CDR3 sequence (DNA): TGTGCCAGCAGCTTGGGAGGGAGTAATTCGCAGTATTTT. This codes for CASSLGGSNSQYF. The gene calls are TRBV7-9 and TRBJ2-3, with TRBD2 matching over 7 bases. The ends lost 3 bases at V and 10 bases at J; junction bases unmatched: 7. The CDR3 covers 13 residues. Germline values: CDR1 SEHNR, CDR2 FQNEAQ (reference sequence).

The chain carries TRBV7-8 and TRBJ2-3; 7 bases match TRBD1. Germline V gives CDR1 SGHVS, CDR2 FQNEAQ. Trimming removed 5 bases from V and 3 bases from J; junction bases left unmatched: 5. The length of the CDR3 is 14 residues. The CDR3 DNA reads as TGTGCCAGCAGCCACAGGGGAGTAACAGATACGCAGTATTTT. This sequence encodes CASSHRGVTDTQYF.

This clone occurred once. The CDR3 region is CATGGSSRETQYF. The CDR3 DNA follows: TGTGCCACCGGTGGGAGCTCCAGAGAGACCCAGTACTTC. The chain uses TRBV15 and TRBJ2-5; D might be TRBD2 (5 bases). The V end lost 8 bases, the J end lost 4 bases, and 14 bases lay between the germline ends. Germline CDR1 and CDR2: LNHNV and YYDKDF (reference sequence). The CDR3 extends over 13 amino acids.

The chain carries TRBV3-1 (or the pseudogene TRBV3-2) and TRBJ1-1, with 10 bases lining up with TRBD1. Per the germline V gene, CDR1 is LGHDT and CDR2 is YNNKEL (reference sequence). This CDR3 comprises 15 residues. After removal of 0 bases from V and 6 bases from J, the junction contained 4 bases not matched to a gene. The chain's CDR3 is CASSQEGTGVSEAFF. CDR3 DNA: TGTGCCAGCAGCCAAGAAGGGACAGGGGTGTCTGAAGCTTTCTTT.

V is TRBV7-6 and J is TRBJ2-5; D is uncertain. The CDR3 runs 13 residues. Germline V gene sequence: CDR1 SGHVS, CDR2 FNYEAQ. V was shortened by 5 bases and J by 1 base, with 8 bases between the two germline ends. CDR3 loop: CASSPRLQETQYF. The CDR3 region has the DNA TGTGCCAGCAGCCCCCGTCTCCAAGAGACCCAGTACTTC.

V and J are TRBV12-5 and TRBJ2-7; D is possibly TRBD1 (6 bases). V lost 1 base to trimming and J lost 5 bases, with 12 bases between them. The germline gives CDR1 LGHNT, CDR2 FRNRAP. The CDR3 contains 14 residues. CDR3 nucleotides: TGTGCTAGTGGTTTGGGCCAAACAGGGAACGAGCAGTACTTC. Translating gives CASGLGQTGNEQYF.

The chain is built from TRBV3-1 (or the pseudogene TRBV3-2) and TRBJ2-1; TRBD1 is a possible D gene (5 bases). Trimming removed 0 bases from V and 5 bases from J, with 29 bases in between. CDR1 LGHDT and CDR2 YNNKEL come from the germline V gene (reference sequence). This CDR3 region has 21 residues. The CDR3 spells CASSQEPPRAIGESNNNEQFF. The DNA of the CDR3 is TGTGCCAGCAGCCAAGAACCTCCTCGGGCGATAGGGGAAAGTAATAACAATGAGCAGTTCTTC.

The CDR3 protein is CASSQDLPNTEAFF. In DNA form, the CDR3 reads TGCGCCAGCAGCCAAGACCTACCTAACACTGAAGCTTTCTTT. This chain connects TRBV4-3 to TRBJ1-1; no reliable D call. V lost 0 bases and J 2 bases, leaving 7 bases between the germline ends. CDR3 length: 14 amino acids. The germline gives CDR1 LGHNA, CDR2 YSLEER.

This rearrangement joins TRBV7-8 to TRBJ2-7; maybe TRBD2 (6 bases). Trimming took off 2 bases at V and 9 bases at J, with 14 bases between the two ends. The CDR3 is made up of 13 amino acids. Germline V gene data show CDR1 as SGHVS and CDR2 as FQNEAQ. The CDR3: CASSLLQVGGQYF. CDR3 coding DNA: TGTGCCAGCAGCTTACTACAGGTGGGGGGGCAGTACTTC.

V gene TRBV9 combines with J gene TRBJ2-1, with 12 bases fitting TRBD2. This CDR3 comprises 16 residues. Germline V CDR1 and CDR2: SGDLS, YYNGEE. The ends lost 0 bases at V and 8 bases at J; junction bases unmatched: 6. The DNA for the CDR3 is TGTGCCAGCAGCGTAGAGGGACTAGCGGGTATGGATGAGCAGTTCTTC. Amino acid sequence: CASSVEGLAGMDEQFF.

This clone was found a few times. The J gene is TRBJ2-7, the V gene TRBV19; 11 nucleotides match TRBD2. Germline assignment: CDR1 LNHDA and CDR2 SQIVND (reference sequence). The CDR3 has 13 amino acids. The junction had 2 bases not matched to a gene; V was cut back by 7 bases and J by 3 bases. CDR3 coding DNA: TGTGCCAGTACTCTAGCGGGGGGCTACGAGCAGTACTTC. It codes for CASTLAGGYEQYF.

V gene TRBV30 combines with J gene TRBJ1-5; no definite D call. Germline values: CDR1 GTSNPN, CDR2 SVGIG (reference sequence). CDR3 length equals 13 residues. V lost 1 base, J lost 4 bases, and 8 bases lay in between. The CDR3 sequence: CAWSGPKNQPQHF. The CDR3 DNA is TGTGCCTGGAGTGGGCCGAAGAATCAGCCCCAGCATTTT.

The rearrangement uses TRBV11-2 and TRBJ2-2, with D uncertain. The germline V and J ends were trimmed by 0 bases and 6 bases, with 5 bases remaining between them. CDR1 and CDR2 from the germline V gene are SGHAT and FQNNGV. This CDR3 region has 13 residues. Written as DNA, the CDR3 is TGTGCCAGCAGCTTAGAGAGGTCCGGGGAGCTGTTTTTT. It translates to CASSLERSGELFF.

CDR3 in amino acids: CASSFIGLDYNEQFF. In DNA form, the CDR3 reads TGTGCCAGCAGTTTCATCGGACTGGACTACAATGAGCAGTTCTTC. The chain combines TRBV27 with TRBJ2-1; possible D gene TRBD2, 5 bases. Germline V gene data show CDR1 as MNHEY and CDR2 as SMNVEV (reference sequence). V gave up 3 bases and J gave up 3 bases, with 12 bases separating them. This CDR3 is 15 amino acids long.